This T cell receptor (beta chain) originates from a study of graft-versus-host responses after intestinal transplantation. Trimming cost V 0 bases and J 5 bases, with 10 bases left between them. This CDR3 contains 14 residues. CDR1 is SEHNR, CDR2 FQNEAQ, per germline (reference sequence). Sequencing used immunoSEQ multiplex PCR; TCRdb keeps in-frame clones, though not all of them. The table records approximately 25,000 clones, approximately 93% of them present only once. As concerns this clone: The antigen remains unidentified.

Study findings and constraints: The presence of high graft-versus-host to host-versus-graft clonal ratios in allografts characterized patients with graft-donor T cell macrochimerism.

The input for sequencing was PBMCs, taken 18 days after transplant. J is TRBJ2-5 and V is TRBV7-9; the D is unclear. The source of this sequence is a human patient who received an intestinal transplant, so some T cells may come from the graft donor. The DNA of the CDR3 is TGTGCCAGCAGCTTAGCCCCTTTAGGGGAGACCCAGTACTTC. Translating it yields CASSLAPLGETQYF.